This T cell receptor (beta chain) stems from a study of tumor and adjacent non-tumor tissue in lung cancer. This sample's RNA came from whole unsorted tissue. The normal lung tissue was taken more than 3 cm from the tumor edge. Concerning this clonotype: This may come from a read error, since a much larger clone is one base off.

The library came from three nested PCR rounds adapted from ARM-PCR protocols. TCRdb ran MiXCR on the multiplex PCR reads and lists one entry per CDR3 protein. This sample has under 80,000 distinct CDR3 sequences, with more than 65% found just once. Germline V gene sequence: CDR1 DFQATT, CDR2 SNEGSKA (reference sequence). The CDR3 covers 16 residues. V lost 6 bases and J lost 1, with 20 bases in between. The sequencing input was distant non-tumor lung tissue. The chain links TRBV20-1 to TRBJ2-3; D is possibly TRBD2 (6 bases). The receptor was isolated from a man in his 60s with non-small cell lung cancer. The CDR3 loop reads CSAPGKRAFGTDTQYF. The CDR3 DNA reads as TGCAGTGCCCCCGGCAAGCGGGCGTTTGGCACAGATACGCAGTATTTT.